The 2 T cell receptor beta chains presented below share a single source sample, sequenced in a study of blood T cell repertoires in COVID-19 (dated by TCRdb to 2020 to 2022). The library relied on the immunoSEQ multiplex PCR assay. TCRdb limited this immuneACCESS table to in-frame rearrangements with V and J called. A share of clones is missing; checked studies link under half to unresolved V genes, and the rest is unexplained. Present in this sample are 95,000 to 150,000 clones, 80% to 90% of which were seen just once. The ten most abundant clones make up less than 30% of the sample. The material sequenced was peripheral blood. These receptors were obtained from an older man with active or convalescent COVID-19.

The chain joins TRBV27 to TRBJ1-2, with 8 bases matching TRBD1. V lost 4 bases and J lost 4; bases outside the gene matches: 8. Germline V gene lookup returns CDR1 MNHEY and CDR2 SMNVEV (reference sequence). This CDR3 has 15 residues. CDR3 loop: CASSSGQGGSYGYTF. The CDR3 DNA reads TGTGCCAGCAGTTCCGGACAGGGAGGTTCCTATGGCTACACCTTC.

The chain links TRBV5-1 to TRBJ2-7; D is unresolved. V was shortened by 4 bases and J by 5 bases, with 10 bases between the two germline ends. The CDR3 extends over 12 amino acids. CDR1 and CDR2 from the germline V gene are SGHRS and YFSETQ. CDR3 region: CASSPTANEQYF. The CDR3 DNA follows: TGCGCCAGCAGCCCTACAGCAAACGAGCAGTACTTC.